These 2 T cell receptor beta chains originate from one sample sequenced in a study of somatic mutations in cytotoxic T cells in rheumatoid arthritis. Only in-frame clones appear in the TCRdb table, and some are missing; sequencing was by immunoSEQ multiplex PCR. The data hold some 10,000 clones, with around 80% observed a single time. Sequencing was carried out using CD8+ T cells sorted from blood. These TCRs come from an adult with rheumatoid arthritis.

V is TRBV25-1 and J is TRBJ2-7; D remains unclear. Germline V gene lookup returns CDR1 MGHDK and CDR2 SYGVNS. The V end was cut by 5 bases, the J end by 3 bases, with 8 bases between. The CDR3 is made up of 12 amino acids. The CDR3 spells CASSHDGYEQYF. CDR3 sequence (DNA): TGTGCCAGCAGTCACGACGGCTACGAGCAGTACTTC.

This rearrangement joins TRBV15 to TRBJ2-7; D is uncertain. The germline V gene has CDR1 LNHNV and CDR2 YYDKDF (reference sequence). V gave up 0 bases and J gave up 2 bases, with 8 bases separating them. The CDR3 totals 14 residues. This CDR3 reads CATSRDLQTYEQYF. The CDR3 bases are TGTGCCACCAGCAGAGATCTCCAGACCTACGAGCAGTACTTC.